Listed below are T cell receptor beta chains from one sample, sequenced in a study of cytomegalovirus exposure and HLA in healthy donors. Only in-frame clones appear in the TCRdb table, and some are missing; sequencing was by immunoSEQ multiplex PCR. The sample has 110,000 to 150,000 clones; approximately 68% are singletons. Material: PBMCs. All receptors come from a man aged 40-49 years in good health and CMV-seronegative. The CDR3 runs from the conserved cysteine through the conserved F or W. The D gene is left open where the match is weak. Size tells how often a clone was seen (once, few, many) or the class of an expanded clone, and some rows leave it out.

V	size	J	D	CDR3	DNA
TRBV7-8	few	TRBJ2-7	.	CASSFRTEAYEQYF	TGTGCCAGCAGCTTCCGGACGGAGGCCTACGAGCAGTACTTC
TRBV7-2	.	TRBJ1-1	TRBD1	CASTRTGGTEAFF	TGTGCCAGCACCCGGACAGGGGGCACTGAAGCTTTCTTT
TRBV27	.	TRBJ1-1	TRBD1	CASGTTGGTEAFF	TGTGCCAGTGGAACGACAGGGGGCACTGAAGCTTTCTTT
TRBV5-1	.	TRBJ2-5	.	CASTLGVGWETQYF	TGCGCCAGCACCCTTGGTGTGGGCTGGGAGACCCAGTACTTC
TRBV19	.	TRBJ1-5	.	CASSIMTGNQPQHF	TGTGCCAGTAGTATAATGACAGGCAATCAGCCCCAGCATTTT
TRBV10-1	few	TRBJ2-5	.	CASSEGYSPATQYF	TGCGCCAGCAGTGAGGGATACAGCCCAGCGACCCAGTACTTC
TRBV5-1	.	TRBJ1-2	.	CASSSQLQGYYGYTF	TGCGCCAGCAGCTCCCAGCTACAGGGCTACTATGGCTACACCTTC
TRBV5-1	.	TRBJ1-4	.	CASSLPVGTNEKLFF	TGCGCCAGCAGCTTACCCGTCGGGACTAATGAAAAACTGTTTTTT
TRBV5-1	.	TRBJ2-3	TRBD2	CASSRTSGSADTQYF	TGCGCCAGCAGCAGAACTAGCGGGAGTGCAGATACGCAGTATTTT
TRBV5-4	.	TRBJ1-1	.	CASSLQMNTEAFF	TGTGCCAGCAGCTTGCAGATGAACACTGAAGCTTTCTTT
TRBV11-1	.	TRBJ2-3	TRBD2	CASSQSGGFTDTQYF	TGTGCCAGCAGCCAAAGCGGGGGCTTCACAGATACGCAGTATTTT
TRBV6-1	.	TRBJ2-7	TRBD1	CASSATGQVSYEQYF	TGTGCCAGCAGCGCCACCGGACAGGTCTCCTACGAGCAGTACTTC
TRBV2	.	TRBJ2-2	.	CASSATHTGTGELFF	TGTGCCAGCAGTGCGACCCATACAGGGACCGGGGAGCTGTTTTTT
TRBV5-6	.	TRBJ2-3	.	CASSLLLVDTQYF	TGTGCCAGCAGCTTACTGTTGGTTGATACGCAGTATTTT
TRBV5-1	.	TRBJ2-5	.	CASSFRRGGQETQYF	TGCGCCAGCAGCTTTAGGAGAGGGGGCCAAGAGACCCAGTACTTC